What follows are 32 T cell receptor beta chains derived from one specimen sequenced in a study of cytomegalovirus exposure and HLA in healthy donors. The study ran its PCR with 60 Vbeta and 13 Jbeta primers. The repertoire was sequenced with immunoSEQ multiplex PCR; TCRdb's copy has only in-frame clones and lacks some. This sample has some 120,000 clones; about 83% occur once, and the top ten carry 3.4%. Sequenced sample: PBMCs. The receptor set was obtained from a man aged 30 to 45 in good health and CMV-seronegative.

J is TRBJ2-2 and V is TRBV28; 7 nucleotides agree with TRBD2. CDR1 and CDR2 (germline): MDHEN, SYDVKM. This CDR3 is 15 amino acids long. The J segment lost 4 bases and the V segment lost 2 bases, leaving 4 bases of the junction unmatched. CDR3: CASSLGGSSTGELFF. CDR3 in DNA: TGTGCCAGCAGTTTAGGCGGGAGTAGCACCGGGGAGCTGTTTTTT.

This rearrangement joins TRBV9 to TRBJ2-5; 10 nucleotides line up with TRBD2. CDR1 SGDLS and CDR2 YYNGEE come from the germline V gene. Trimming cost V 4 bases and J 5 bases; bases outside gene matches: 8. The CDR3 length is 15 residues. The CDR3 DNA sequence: TGTGCCAGCAGCCCCCGGACTAGCGGCCCGGAGACCCAGTACTTC. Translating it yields CASSPRTSGPETQYF.

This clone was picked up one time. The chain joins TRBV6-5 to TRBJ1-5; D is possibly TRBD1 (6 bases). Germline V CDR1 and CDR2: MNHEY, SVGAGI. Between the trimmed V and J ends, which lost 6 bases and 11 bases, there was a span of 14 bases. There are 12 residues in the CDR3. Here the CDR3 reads CASSPERGTQHF. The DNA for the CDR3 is TGTGCCAGCAGCCCCGAGAGGGGGACCCAGCATTTT.

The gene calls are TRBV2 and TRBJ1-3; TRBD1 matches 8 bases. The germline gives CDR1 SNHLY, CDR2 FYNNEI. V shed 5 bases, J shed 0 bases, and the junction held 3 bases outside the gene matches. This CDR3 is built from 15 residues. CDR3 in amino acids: CASSPDRVSGNTIYF. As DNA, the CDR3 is TGTGCCAGCAGTCCGGACAGGGTCTCTGGAAACACCATATATTTT.

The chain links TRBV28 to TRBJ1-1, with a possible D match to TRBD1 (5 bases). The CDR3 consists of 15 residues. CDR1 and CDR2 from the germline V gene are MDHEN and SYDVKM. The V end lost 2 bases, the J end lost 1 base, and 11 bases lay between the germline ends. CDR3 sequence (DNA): TGTGCCAGCAGTTTACCCCAGGGCCAGAACACTGAAGCTTTCTTT. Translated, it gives CASSLPQGQNTEAFF. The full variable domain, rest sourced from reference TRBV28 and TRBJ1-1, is DVKVTQSSRYLVKRTGEKVFLECVQDMDHENMFWYRQDPGLGLRLIYFSYDVKMKEKGDIPEGYSVSREKKERFSLILESASTNQTSMYLCASSLPQGQNTEAFFGQGTRLTVV.

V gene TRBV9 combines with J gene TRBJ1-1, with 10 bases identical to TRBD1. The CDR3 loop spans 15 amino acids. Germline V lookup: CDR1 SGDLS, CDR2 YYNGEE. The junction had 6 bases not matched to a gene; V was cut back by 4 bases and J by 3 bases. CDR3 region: CASSLRGQGYTEAFF. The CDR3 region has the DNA TGTGCCAGCAGCCTCCGGGGACAGGGGTACACTGAAGCTTTCTTT.

In DNA, the CDR3 is TGTGCCAGTAGTATCTCAGGGGAGAGCAATCAGCCCCAGCATTTT. It codes for CASSISGESNQPQHF. The V gene is TRBV19, the J gene TRBJ1-5, with D maybe TRBD1 (6 bases). The germline CDR1 and CDR2 sequences are LNHDA and SQIVND (reference sequence). The CDR3 contains 15 residues. V lost 3 bases and J lost 1, with 10 bases in between.

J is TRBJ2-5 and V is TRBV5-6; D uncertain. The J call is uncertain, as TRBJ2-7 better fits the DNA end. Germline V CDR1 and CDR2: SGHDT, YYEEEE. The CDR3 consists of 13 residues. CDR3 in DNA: TGTGCCAGCAGCCCCCTGGGTAGCTACGAGCAGTACTTC. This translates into CASSPLGSYEQYF.

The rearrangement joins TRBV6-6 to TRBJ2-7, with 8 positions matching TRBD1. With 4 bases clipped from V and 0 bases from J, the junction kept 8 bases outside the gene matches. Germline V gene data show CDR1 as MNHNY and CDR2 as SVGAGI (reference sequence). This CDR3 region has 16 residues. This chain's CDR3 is CASSSTGAPYSYEQYF. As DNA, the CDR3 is TGTGCCAGCAGTTCGACAGGGGCCCCTTACTCCTACGAGCAGTACTTC.

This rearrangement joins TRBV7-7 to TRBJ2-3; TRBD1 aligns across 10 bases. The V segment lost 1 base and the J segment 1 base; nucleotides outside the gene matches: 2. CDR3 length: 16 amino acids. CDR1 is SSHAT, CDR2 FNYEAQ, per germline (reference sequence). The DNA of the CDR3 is TGTGCCAGCAGCTTAGGGGACAGGGGACGCACAGATACGCAGTATTTT. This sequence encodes CASSLGDRGRTDTQYF.

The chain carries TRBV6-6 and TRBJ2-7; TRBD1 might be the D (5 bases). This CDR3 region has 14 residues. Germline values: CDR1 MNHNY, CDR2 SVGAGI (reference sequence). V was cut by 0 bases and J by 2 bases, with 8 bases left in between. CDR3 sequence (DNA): TGTGCCAGCAGTTACTCAGGGGCCACCTACGAGCAGTACTTC. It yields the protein CASSYSGATYEQYF.

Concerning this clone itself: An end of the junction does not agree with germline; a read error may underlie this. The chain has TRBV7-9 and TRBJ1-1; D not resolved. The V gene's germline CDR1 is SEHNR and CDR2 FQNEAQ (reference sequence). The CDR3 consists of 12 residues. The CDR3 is CSSSLINTEAFF. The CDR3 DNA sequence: TGTTCCAGCAGCCTAATAAACACTGAAGCTTTCTTT.

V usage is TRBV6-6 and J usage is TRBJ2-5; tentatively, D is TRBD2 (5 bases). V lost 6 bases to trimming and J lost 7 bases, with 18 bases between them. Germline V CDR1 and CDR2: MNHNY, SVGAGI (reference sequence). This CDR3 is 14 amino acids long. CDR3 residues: CASRARREKGTQYF. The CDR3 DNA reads TGTGCCAGCAGGGCCCGACGGGAAAAGGGGACCCAGTACTTC.

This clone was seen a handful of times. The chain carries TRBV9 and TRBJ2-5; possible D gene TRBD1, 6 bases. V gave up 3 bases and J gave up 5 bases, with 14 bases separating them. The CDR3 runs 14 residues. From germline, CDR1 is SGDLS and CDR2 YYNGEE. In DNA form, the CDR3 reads TGTGCCAGCAGCGAAGGGGGTGACTGGGAGACCCAGTACTTC. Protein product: CASSEGGDWETQYF.

This chain's CDR3 is CASSTGGDTQYF. CDR3 DNA sequence: TGTGCCAGCAGCACGGGTGGGGATACGCAGTATTTT. This chain uses TRBV11-2 with TRBJ2-3, with D hard to call. Germline values: CDR1 SGHAT, CDR2 FQNNGV. V lost 5 bases, J lost 6 bases, and 9 bases lay in between. The CDR3 is 12 amino acids.

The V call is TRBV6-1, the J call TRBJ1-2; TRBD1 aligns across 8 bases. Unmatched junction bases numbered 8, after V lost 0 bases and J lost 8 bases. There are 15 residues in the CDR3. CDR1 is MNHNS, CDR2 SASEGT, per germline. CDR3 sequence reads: CASSEARAQGVGYTF. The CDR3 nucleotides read TGTGCCAGCAGTGAAGCGCGGGCACAGGGGGTAGGCTACACCTTC.

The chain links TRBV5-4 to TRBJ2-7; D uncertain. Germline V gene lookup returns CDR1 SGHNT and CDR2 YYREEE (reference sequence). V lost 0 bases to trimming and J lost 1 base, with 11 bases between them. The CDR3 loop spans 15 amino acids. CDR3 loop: CASSLDWAHSYEQYF. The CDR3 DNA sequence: TGTGCCAGCAGCTTGGATTGGGCACATTCCTACGAGCAGTACTTC.

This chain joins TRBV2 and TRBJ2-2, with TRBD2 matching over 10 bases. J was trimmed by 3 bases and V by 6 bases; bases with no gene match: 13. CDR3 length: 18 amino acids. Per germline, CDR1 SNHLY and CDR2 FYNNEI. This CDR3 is CASRTPPSGSVDTGELFF. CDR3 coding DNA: TGTGCCAGCAGAACTCCTCCTAGCGGGAGCGTCGACACCGGGGAGCTGTTTTTT. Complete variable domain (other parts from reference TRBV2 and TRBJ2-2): EPEVTQTPSHQVTQMGQEVILRCVPISNHLYFYWYRQILGQKVEFLVSFYNNEISEKSEIFDDQFSVERPDGSNFTLKIRSTKLEDSAMYFCASRTPPSGSVDTGELFFGEGSRLTVL.

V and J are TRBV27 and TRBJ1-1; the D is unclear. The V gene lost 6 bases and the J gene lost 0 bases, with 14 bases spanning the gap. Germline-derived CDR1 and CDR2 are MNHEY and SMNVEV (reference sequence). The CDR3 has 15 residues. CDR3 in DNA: TGTGCCAGCAGGCAACGAGGTAGGCTGAACACTGAAGCTTTCTTT. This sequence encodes CASRQRGRLNTEAFF.

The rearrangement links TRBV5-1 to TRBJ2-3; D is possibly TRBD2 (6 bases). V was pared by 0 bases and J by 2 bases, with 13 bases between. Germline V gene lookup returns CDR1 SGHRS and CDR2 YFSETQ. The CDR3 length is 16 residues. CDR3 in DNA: TGCGCCAGCAGCTTGGGCTTTAGCGGAAACACAGATACGCAGTATTTT. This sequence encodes CASSLGFSGNTDTQYF. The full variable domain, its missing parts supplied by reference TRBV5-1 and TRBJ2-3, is KAGVTQTPRYLIKTRGQQVTLSCSPISGHRSVSWYQQTPGQGLQFLFEYFSETQRNKGNFPGRFSGRQFSNSRSEMNVSTLELGDSALYLCASSLGFSGNTDTQYFGPGTRLTVL.

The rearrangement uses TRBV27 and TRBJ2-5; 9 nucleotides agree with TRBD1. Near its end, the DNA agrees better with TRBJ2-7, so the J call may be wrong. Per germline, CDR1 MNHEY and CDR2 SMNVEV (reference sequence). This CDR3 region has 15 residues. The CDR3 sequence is CASSLWGQGSDEQYF. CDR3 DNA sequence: TGTGCCAGCAGTTTATGGGGACAGGGTTCCGACGAGCAGTACTTC.

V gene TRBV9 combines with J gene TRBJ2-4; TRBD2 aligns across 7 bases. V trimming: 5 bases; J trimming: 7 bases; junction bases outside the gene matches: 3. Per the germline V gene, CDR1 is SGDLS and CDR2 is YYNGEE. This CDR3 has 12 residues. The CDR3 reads CASSGLGNIQYF. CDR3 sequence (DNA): TGTGCCAGCAGTGGACTAGGGAACATTCAGTACTTC.

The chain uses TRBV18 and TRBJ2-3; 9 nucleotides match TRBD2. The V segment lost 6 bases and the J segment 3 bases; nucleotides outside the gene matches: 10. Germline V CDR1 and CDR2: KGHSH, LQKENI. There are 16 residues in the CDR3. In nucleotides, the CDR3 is TGTGCCAGCTCTCCCCTCGCGGGGGGGTTAACAGATACGCAGTATTTT. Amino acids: CASSPLAGGLTDTQYF.

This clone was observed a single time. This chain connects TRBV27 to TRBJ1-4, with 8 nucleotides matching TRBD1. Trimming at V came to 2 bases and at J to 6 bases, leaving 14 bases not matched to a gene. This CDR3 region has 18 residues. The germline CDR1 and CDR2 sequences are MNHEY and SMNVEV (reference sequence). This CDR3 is CASSLGRTGRRPHEKLFF. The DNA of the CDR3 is TGTGCCAGCAGTTTAGGTCGGACAGGGAGACGTCCGCATGAAAAACTGTTTTTT.

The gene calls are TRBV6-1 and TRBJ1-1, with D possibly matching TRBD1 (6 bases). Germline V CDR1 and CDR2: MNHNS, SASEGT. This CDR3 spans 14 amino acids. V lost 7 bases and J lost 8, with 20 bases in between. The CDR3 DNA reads TGTGCCAGCATTCCCGAGGGGCAGGGGACCGAAGCTTTCTTT. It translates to CASIPEGQGTEAFF.

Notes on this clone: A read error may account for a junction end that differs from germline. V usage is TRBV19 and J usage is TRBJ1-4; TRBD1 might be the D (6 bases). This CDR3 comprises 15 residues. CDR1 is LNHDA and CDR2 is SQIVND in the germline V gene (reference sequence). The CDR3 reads CASSNGNGQSTKGNF. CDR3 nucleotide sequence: TGTGCCAGTAGTAATGGGAACGGACAGTCAACAAAAGGGAATTTT.

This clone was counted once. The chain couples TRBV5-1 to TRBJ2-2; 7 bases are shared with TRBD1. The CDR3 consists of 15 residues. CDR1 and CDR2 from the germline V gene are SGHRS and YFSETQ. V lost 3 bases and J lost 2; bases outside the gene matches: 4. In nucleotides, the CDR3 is TGCGCCAGCAGCTCACAGGGGTCTAACACCGGGGAGCTGTTTTTT. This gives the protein CASSSQGSNTGELFF.

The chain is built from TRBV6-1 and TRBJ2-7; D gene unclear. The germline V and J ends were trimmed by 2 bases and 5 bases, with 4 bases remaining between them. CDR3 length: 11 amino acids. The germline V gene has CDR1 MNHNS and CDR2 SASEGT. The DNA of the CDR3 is TGTGCCAGCAGTGAAATCGACGAGCAGTACTTC. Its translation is CASSEIDEQYF.

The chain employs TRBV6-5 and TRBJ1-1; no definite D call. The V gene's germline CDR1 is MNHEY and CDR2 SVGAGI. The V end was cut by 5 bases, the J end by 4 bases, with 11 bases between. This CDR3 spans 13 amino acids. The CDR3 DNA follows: TGTGCCAGCAGTCCACGAGGGAGCACTGAAGCTTTCTTT. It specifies CASSPRGSTEAFF.

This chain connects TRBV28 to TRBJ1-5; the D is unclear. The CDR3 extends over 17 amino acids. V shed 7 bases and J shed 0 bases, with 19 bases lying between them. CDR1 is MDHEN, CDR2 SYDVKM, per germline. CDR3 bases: TGTGCCAGCACCCCTGTTCTGACGGGGAATAGCAATCAGCCCCAGCATTTT. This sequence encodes CASTPVLTGNSNQPQHF.

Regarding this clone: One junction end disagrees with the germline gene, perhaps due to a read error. Here the CDR3 reads CASSQGLASHEQYF. The DNA for the CDR3 is TGCGCCAGCAGCCAGGGACTAGCCTCCCACGAGCAGTACTTC. The chain employs TRBV10-2 and TRBJ2-7; 9 bases fit TRBD2. The CDR3 length is 14 residues. Germline V CDR1 and CDR2: WSHSY, SAAADI.

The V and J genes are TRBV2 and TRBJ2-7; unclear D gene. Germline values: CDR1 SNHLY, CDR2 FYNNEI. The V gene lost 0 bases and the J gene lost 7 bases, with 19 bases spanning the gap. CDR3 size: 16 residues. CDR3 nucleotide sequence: TGTGCCAGCAGTGAAGCGCGTCGGCAGGTGGTCCGAGAGCAGTACTTC. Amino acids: CASSEARRQVVREQYF.